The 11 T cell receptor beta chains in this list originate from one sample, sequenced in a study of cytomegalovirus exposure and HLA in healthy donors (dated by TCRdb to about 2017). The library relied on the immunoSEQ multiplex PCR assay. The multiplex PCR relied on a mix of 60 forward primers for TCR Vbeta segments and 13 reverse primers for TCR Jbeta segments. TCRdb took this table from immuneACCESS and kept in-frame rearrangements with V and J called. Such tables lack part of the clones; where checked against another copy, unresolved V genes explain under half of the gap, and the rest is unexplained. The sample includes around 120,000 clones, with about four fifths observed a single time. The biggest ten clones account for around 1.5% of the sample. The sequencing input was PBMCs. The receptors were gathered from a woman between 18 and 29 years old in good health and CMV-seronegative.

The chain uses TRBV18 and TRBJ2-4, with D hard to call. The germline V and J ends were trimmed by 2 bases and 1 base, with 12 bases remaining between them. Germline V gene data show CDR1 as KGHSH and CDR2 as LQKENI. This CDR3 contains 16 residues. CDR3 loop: CASSPLGQAAKNIQYF. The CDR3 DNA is TGTGCCAGCTCACCATTGGGCCAGGCGGCCAAAAACATTCAGTACTTC.

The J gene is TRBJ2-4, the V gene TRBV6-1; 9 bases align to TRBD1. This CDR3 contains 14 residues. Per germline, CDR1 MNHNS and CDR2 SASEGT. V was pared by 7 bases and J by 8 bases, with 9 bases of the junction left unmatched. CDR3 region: CASTDTGGAYIQYF. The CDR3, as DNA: TGTGCCAGCACCGATACAGGGGGCGCGTACATTCAGTACTTC.

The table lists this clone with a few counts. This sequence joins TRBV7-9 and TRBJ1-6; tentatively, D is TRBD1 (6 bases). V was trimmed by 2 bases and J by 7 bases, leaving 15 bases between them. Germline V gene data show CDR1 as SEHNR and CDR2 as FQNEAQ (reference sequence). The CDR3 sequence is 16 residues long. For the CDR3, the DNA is TGTGCCAGCAGCTTATGGGACACCGAGGGGAATTCACCCCTCCACTTT. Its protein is CASSLWDTEGNSPLHF.

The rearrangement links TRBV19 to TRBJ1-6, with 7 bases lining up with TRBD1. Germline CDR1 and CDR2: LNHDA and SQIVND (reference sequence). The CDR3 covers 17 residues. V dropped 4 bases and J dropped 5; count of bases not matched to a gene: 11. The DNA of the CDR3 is TGTGCCAGTAGTACCCGGCCCGGGACAGCCAATAATTCACCCCTCCACTTT. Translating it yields CASSTRPGTANNSPLHF.

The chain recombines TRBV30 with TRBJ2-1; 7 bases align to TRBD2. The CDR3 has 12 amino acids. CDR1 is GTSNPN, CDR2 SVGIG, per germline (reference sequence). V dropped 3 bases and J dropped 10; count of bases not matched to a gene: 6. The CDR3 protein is CAWSGLEVEQFF. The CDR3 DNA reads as TGTGCCTGGAGCGGACTAGAGGTGGAGCAGTTCTTC.

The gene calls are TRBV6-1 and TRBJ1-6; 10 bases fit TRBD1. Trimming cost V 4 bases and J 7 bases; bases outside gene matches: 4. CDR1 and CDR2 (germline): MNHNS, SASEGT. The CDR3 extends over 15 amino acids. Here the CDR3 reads CASSVKDRGNSPLHF. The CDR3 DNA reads TGTGCCAGCAGTGTGAAGGACAGGGGGAATTCACCCCTCCACTTT.

The CDR3 reads CATSREGRGDTQYF. CDR3 DNA sequence: TGTGCCACCAGCAGAGAGGGGAGGGGAGATACGCAGTATTTT. The genes are TRBV15 and TRBJ2-3, with 7 bases fitting TRBD2. This CDR3 spans 14 amino acids. In germline, CDR1 is LNHNV, CDR2 YYDKDF (reference sequence). V trimming: 0 bases; J trimming: 5 bases; junction bases outside the gene matches: 2.

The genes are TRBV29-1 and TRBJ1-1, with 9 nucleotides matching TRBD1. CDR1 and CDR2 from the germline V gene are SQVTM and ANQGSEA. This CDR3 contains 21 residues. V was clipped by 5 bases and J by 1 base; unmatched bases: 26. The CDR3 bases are TGCAGCGTTCGGGAGAGGGCGAAATCAGTATACAGGGGGCGCAGGAACACTGAAGCTTTCTTT. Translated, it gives CSVRERAKSVYRGRRNTEAFF.

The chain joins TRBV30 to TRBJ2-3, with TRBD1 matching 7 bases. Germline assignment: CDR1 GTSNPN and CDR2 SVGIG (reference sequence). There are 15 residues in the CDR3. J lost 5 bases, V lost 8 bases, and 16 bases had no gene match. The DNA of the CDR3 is TGTGCCGGACAGGTCCGACAGGGTACGAGAGATACGCAGTATTTT. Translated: CAGQVRQGTRDTQYF.

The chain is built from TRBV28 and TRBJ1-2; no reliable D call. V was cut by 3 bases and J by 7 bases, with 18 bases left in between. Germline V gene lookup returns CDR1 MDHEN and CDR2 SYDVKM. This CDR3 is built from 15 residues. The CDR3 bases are TGTGCCAGCAGTTTCCGGGTTACTCCAATGCGTGGCTACACCTTC. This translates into CASSFRVTPMRGYTF.

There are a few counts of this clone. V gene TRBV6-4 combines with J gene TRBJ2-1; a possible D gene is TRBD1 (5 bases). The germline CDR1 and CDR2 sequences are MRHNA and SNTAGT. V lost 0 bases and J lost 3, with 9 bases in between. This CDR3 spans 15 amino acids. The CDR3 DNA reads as TGTGCCAGCAGTGACTCTAGGCAGGGCTACAATGAGCAGTTCTTC. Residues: CASSDSRQGYNEQFF.